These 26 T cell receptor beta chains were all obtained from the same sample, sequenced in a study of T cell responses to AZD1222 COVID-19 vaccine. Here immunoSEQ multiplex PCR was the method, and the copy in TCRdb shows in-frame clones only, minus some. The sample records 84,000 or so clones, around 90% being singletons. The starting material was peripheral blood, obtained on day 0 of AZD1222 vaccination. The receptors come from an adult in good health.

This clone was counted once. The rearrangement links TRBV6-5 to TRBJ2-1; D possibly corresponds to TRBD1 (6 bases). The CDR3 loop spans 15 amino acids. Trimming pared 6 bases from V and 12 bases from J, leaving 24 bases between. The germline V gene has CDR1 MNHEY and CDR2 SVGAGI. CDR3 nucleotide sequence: TGTGCCAGCAGAGCCCCGGGACAACCAGCAAGAAGGCAGTTCTTC. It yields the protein CASRAPGQPARRQFF.

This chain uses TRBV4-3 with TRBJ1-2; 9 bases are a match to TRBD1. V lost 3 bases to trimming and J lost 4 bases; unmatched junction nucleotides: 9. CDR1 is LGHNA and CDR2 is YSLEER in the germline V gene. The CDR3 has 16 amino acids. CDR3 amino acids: CASSQYGTGKAYGYTF. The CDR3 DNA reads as TGCGCCAGCAGCCAGTATGGGACAGGGAAGGCCTATGGCTACACCTTC.

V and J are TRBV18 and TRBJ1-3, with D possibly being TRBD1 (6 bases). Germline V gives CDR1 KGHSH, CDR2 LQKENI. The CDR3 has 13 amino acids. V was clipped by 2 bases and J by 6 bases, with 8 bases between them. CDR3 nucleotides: TGTGCCAGCTCACCAGCAGGGGAAAACACCATATATTTT. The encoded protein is CASSPAGENTIYF.

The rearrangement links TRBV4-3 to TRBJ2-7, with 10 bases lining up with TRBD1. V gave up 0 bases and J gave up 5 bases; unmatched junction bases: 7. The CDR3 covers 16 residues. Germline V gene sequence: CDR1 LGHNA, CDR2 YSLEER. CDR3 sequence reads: CASSQDGGTGEDEQYF. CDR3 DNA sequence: TGCGCCAGCAGCCAAGATGGGGGGACAGGGGAAGACGAGCAGTACTTC.

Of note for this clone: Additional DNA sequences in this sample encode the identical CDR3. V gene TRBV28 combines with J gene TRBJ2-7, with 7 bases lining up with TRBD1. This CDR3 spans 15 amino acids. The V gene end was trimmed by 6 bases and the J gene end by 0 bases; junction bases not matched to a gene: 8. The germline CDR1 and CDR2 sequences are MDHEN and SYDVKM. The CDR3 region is CASSLAAGGSYEQYF. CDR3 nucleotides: TGTGCCAGCAGCCTAGCAGCAGGGGGCTCCTACGAGCAGTACTTC.

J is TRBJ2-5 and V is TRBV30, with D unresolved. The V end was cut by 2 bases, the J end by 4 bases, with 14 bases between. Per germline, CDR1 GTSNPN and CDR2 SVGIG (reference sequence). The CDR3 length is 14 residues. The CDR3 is CAWSMGLVPETQYF. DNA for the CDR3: TGTGCCTGGAGTATGGGATTGGTCCCAGAGACCCAGTACTTC.

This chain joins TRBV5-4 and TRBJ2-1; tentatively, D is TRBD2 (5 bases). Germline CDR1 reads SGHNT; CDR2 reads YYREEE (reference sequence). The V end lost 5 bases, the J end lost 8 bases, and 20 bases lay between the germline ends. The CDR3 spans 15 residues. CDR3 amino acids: CASSQSFAALDEQFF. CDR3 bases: TGTGCCAGCAGTCAAAGTTTCGCAGCACTAGATGAGCAGTTCTTC.

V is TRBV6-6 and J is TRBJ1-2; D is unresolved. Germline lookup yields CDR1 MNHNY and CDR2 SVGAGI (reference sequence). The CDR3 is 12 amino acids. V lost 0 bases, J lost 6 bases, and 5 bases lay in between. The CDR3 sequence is CASSYSNDGYTF. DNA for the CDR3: TGTGCCAGCAGTTACTCGAACGATGGCTACACCTTC.

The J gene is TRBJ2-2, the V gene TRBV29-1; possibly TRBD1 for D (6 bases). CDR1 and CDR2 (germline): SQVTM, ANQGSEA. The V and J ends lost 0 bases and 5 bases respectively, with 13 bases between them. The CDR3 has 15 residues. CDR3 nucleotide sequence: TGCAGCGTTGAAGAGGGGAGACAGGCAACCGGGGAGCTGTTTTTT. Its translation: CSVEEGRQATGELFF.

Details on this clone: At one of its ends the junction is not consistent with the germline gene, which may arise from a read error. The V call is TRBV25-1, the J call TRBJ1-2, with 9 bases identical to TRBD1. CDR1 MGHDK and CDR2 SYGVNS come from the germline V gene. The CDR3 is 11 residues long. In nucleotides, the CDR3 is TGTGCCAGCAGTGGAGCGGGACAGGGCTCCTTC. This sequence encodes CASSGAGQGSF.

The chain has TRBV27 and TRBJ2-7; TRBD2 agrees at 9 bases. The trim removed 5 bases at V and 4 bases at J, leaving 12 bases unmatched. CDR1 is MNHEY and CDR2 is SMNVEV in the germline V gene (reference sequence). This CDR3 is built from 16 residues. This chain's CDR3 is CASSATMGSGRYEQYF. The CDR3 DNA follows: TGTGCCAGCAGTGCCACTATGGGTAGCGGGAGATACGAGCAGTACTTC.

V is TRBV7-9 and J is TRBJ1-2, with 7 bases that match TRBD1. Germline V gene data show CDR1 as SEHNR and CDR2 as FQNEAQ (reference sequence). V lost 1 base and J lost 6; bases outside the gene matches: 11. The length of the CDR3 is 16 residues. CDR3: CASSLDYTGEENGYTF. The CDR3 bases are TGTGCCAGCAGCTTAGATTATACAGGGGAGGAGAATGGCTACACCTTC. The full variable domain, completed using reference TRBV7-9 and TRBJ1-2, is DTGVSQNPRHKITKRGQNVTFRCDPISEHNRLYWYRQTLGQGPEFLTYFQNEAQLEKSRLLSDRFSAERPKGSFSTLEIQRTEQGDSAMYLCASSLDYTGEENGYTFGSGTRLTVV.

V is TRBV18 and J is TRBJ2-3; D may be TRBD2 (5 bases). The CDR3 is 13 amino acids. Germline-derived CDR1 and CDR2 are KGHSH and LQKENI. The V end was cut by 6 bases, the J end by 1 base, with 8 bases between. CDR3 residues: CASSRRGTDTQYF. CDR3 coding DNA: TGTGCCAGCTCGAGGCGGGGCACAGATACGCAGTATTTT.

CDR3 sequence reads: CASSAPRGSETQYF. DNA for the CDR3: TGTGCCAGCAGTGCCCCCCGTGGATCCGAGACCCAGTACTTC. The chain links TRBV25-1 to TRBJ2-5; D remains ambiguous. The germline V gene has CDR1 MGHDK and CDR2 SYGVNS. The germline V and J ends were trimmed by 4 bases and 5 bases, with 14 bases remaining between them. The CDR3 length is 14 residues.

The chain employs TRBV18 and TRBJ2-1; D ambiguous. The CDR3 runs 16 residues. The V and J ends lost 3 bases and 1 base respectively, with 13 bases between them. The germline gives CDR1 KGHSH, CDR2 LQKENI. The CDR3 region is CASSPTPAFSYNEQFF. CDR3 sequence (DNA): TGTGCCAGCTCACCTACGCCGGCTTTTTCCTACAATGAGCAGTTCTTC.

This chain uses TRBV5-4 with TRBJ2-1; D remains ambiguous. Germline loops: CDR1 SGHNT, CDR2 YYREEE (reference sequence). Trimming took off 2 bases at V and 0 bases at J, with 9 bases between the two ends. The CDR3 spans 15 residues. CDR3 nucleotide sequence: TGTGCCAGCAGCTTCAAACAAAGCTCCTACAATGAGCAGTTCTTC. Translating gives CASSFKQSSYNEQFF.

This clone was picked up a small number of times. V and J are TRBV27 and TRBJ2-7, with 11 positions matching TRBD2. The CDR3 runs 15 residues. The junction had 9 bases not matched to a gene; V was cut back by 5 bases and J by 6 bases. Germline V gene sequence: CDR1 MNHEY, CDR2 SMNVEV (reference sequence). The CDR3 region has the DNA TGTGCCAGCAGTCGAGAACTAGCGGGAGTAATCGAGCAGTACTTC. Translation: CASSRELAGVIEQYF.

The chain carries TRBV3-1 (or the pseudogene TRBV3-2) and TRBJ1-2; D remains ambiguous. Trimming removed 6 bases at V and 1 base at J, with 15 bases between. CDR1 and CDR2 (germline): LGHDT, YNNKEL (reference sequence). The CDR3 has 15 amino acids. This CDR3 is CASSPSLGSNYGYTF. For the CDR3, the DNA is TGTGCCAGCAGTCCCTCATTGGGGAGTAACTATGGCTACACCTTC.

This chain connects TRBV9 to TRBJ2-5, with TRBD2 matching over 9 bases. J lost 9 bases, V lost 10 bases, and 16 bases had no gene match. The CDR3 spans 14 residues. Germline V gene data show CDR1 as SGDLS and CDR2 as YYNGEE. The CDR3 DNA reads TGTGCCTTGACGCAAAAGGCGGGAGGGGTCCCCCAGTACTTC. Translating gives CALTQKAGGVPQYF.

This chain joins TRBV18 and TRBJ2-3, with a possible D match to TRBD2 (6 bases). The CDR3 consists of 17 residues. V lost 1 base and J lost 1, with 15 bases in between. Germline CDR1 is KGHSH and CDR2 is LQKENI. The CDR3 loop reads CASSPLGLDRGTDTQYF. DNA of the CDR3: TGTGCCAGCTCACCACTGGGACTCGATCGGGGCACAGATACGCAGTATTTT.

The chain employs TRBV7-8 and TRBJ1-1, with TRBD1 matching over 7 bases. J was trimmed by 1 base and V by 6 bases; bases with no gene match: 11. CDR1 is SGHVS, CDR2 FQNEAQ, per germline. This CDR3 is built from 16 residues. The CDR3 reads CASRTNSGTANTEAFF. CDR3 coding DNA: TGTGCCAGCAGAACCAATTCCGGGACAGCGAACACTGAAGCTTTCTTT.

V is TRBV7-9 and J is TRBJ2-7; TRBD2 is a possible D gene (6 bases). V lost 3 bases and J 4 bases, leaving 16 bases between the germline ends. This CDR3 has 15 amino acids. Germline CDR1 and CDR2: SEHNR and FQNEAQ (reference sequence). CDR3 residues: CASSFGGTQRYEQYF. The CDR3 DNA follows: TGTGCCAGCAGCTTTGGCGGGACTCAGCGGTACGAGCAGTACTTC.

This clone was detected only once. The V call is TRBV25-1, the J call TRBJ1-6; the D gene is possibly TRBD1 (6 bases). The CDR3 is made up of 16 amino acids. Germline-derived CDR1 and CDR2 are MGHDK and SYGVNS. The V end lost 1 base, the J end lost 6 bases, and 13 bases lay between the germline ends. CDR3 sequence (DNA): TGTGCCAGCAGTGAATGGGACACTAGTGGTAATTCACCCCTCCACTTT. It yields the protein CASSEWDTSGNSPLHF.

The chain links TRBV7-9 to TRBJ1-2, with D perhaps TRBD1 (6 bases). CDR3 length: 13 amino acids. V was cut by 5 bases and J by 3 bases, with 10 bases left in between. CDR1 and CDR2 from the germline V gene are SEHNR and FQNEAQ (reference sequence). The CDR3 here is CASSKTGDYGYTF. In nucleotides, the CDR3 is TGTGCCAGCAGCAAGACAGGAGACTATGGCTACACCTTC.

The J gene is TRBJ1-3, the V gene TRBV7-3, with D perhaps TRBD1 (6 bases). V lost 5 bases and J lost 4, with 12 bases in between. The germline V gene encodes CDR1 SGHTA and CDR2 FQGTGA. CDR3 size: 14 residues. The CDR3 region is CASSPGHNGNTIYF. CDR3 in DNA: TGTGCCAGCAGCCCGGGACACAACGGAAACACCATATATTTT.

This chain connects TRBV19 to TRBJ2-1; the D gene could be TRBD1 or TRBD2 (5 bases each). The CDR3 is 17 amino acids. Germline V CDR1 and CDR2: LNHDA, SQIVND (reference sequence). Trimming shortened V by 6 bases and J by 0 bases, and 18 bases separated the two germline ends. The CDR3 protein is CASSRPGPQSSYNEQFF. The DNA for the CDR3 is TGTGCCAGTAGCCGACCGGGGCCCCAGAGCTCCTACAATGAGCAGTTCTTC. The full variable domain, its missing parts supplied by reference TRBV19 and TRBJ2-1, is DGGITQSPKYLFRKEGQNVTLSCEQNLNHDAMYWYRQDPGQGLRLIYYSQIVNDFQKGDIAEGYSVSREKKESFPLTVTSAQKNPTAFYLCASSRPGPQSSYNEQFFGPGTRLTVL.